This TCR beta chain was documented in a study of human T cells and chemical hapten exposure. TCRdb analysed the RACE reads with MiXCR anew, one entry per CDR3 protein. The profile shows tens of thousands of distinct CDR3 sequences, 9.5% to 10% of them singletons. Indicated time point: pre-sensitization, week 0. Treatment in this sample: therapeutic diphenylcyclopropenone sensitization with weekly scalp DPC. This clonotype occurred a few times. This CDR3 contains 12 residues. Trimming cost V 5 bases and J 2 bases, with 5 bases left between them. Sequencing was performed on whole blood, taken in connection with sensitization to the hapten diphenylcyclopropenone (DPC). The chain uses TRBV12-3 or TRBV12-4 and TRBJ2-3; D is ambiguous. This receptor was taken from a middle-aged man with alopecia areata. Some clones in this sample may be carry-over from other donors' samples. This chain's CDR3 is CASSIFTDTQYF. Written as DNA, the CDR3 is TGTGCCAGCAGTATTTTCACAGATACGCAGTATTTT.